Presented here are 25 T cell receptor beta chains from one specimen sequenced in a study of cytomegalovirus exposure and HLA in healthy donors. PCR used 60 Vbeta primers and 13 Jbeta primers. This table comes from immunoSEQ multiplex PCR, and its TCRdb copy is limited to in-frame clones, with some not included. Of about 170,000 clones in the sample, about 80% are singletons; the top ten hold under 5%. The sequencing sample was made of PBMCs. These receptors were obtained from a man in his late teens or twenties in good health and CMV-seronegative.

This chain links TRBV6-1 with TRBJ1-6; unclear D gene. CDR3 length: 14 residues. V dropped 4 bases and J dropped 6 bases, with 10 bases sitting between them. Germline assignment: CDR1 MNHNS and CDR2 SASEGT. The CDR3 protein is CASSGAPGNSPLHF. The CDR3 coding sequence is TGTGCCAGCAGTGGTGCCCCAGGTAATTCACCCCTCCACTTT.

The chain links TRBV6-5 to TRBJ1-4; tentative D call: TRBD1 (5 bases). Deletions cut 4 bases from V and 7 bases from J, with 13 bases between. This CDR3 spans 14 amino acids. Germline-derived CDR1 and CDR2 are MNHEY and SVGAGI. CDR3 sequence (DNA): TGTGCCAGCAGTTCTCCGCAGGGCGGTGAAAAACTGTTTTTT. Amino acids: CASSSPQGGEKLFF.

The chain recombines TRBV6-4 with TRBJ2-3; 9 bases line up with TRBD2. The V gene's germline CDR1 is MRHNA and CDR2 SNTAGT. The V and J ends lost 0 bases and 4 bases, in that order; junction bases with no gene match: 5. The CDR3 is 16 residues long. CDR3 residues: CASSDSRAGGSDTQYF. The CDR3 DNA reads TGTGCCAGCAGTGACTCACGGGCGGGAGGGTCAGATACGCAGTATTTT.

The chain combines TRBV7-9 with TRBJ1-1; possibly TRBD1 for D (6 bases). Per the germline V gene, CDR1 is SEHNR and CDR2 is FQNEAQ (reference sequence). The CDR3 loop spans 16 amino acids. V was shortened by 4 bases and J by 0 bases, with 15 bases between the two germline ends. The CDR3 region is CASSYTGSWMNTEAFF. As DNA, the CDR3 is TGTGCCAGCAGCTACACAGGGAGTTGGATGAACACTGAAGCTTTCTTT.

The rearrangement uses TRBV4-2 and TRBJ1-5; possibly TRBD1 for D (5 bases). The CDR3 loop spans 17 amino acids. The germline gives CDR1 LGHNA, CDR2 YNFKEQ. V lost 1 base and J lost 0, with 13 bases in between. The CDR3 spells CASSQVTGGDSNQPQHF. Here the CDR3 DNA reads TGTGCCAGCAGCCAAGTAACAGGAGGGGATAGCAATCAGCCCCAGCATTTT.

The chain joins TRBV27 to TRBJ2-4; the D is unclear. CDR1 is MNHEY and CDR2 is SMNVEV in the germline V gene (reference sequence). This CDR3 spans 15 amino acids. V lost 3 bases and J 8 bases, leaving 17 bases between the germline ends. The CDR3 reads CASSLTPNLVHIQYF. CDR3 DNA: TGTGCCAGCAGTTTGACTCCCAACTTGGTGCACATTCAGTACTTC.

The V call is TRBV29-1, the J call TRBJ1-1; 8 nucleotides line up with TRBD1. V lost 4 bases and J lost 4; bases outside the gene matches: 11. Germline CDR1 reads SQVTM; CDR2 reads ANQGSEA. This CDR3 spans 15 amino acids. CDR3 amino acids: CSVVGPGGAGTEAFF. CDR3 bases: TGCAGCGTTGTAGGTCCAGGGGGCGCAGGCACTGAAGCTTTCTTT.

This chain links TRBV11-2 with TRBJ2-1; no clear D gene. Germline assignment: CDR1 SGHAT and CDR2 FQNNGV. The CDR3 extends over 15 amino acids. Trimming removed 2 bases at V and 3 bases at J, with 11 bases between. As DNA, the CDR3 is TGTGCCAGCAGCTTATCCCCCGCTAGCTACAATGAGCAGTTCTTC. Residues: CASSLSPASYNEQFF.

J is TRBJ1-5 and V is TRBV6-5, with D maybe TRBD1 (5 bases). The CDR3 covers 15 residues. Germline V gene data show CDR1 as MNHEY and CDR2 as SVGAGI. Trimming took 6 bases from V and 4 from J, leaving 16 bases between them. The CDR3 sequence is CASRNRNSINQPQHF. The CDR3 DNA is TGTGCCAGCAGAAACAGGAACTCTATTAATCAGCCCCAGCATTTT.

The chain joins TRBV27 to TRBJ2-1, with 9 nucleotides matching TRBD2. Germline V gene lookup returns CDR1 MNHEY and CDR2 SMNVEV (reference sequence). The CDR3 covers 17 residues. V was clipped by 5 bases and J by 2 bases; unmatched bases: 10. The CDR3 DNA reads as TGTGCCAGCAGTAGGGATAGCGGGAGAATAACCTACAATGAGCAGTTCTTC. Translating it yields CASSRDSGRITYNEQFF.

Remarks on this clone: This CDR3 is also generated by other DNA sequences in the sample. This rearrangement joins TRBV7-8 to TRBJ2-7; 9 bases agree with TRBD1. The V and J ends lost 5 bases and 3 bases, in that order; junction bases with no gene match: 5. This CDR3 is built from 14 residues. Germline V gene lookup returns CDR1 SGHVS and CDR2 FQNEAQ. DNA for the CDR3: TGTGCCAGCAGCCTAGGGACAGGGTTCTACGAGCAGTACTTC. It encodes CASSLGTGFYEQYF.

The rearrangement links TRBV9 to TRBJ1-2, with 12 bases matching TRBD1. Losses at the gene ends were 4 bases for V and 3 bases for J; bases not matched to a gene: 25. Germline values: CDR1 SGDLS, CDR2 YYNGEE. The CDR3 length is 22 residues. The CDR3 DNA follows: TGTGCCAGCAGCACTTCCCGGGGGACAGGGGGCCGCGATCAACCCCCTCACTATGGCTACACCTTC. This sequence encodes CASSTSRGTGGRDQPPHYGYTF.

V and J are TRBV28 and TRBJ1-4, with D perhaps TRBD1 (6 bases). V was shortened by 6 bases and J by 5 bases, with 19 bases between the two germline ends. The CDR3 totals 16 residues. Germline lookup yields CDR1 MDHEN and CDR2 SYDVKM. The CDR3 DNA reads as TGTGCCAGCAGACCCCGCCTTGGACAGCGAAATGAAAAACTGTTTTTT. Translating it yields CASRPRLGQRNEKLFF.

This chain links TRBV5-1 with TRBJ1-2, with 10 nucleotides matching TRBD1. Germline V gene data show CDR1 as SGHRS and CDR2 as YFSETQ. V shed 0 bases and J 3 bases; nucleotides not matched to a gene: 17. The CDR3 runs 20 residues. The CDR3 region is CASSLGLPGTGALYDYGYTF. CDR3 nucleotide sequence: TGCGCCAGCAGCTTGGGTCTTCCCGGGACAGGGGCATTATATGACTATGGCTACACCTTC.

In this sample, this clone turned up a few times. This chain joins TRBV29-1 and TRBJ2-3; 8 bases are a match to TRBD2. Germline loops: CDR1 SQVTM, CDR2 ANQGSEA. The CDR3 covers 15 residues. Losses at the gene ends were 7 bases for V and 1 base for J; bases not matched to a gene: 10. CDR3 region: CSAKPGSGGTDTQYF. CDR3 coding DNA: TGCAGCGCCAAACCGGGTAGCGGGGGCACAGATACGCAGTATTTT.

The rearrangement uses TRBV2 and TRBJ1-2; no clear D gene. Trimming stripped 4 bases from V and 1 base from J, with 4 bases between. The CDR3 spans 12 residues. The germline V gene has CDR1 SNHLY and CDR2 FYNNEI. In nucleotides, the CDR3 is TGTGCCAGCAGTGTTCTTAACTATGGCTACACCTTC. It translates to CASSVLNYGYTF.

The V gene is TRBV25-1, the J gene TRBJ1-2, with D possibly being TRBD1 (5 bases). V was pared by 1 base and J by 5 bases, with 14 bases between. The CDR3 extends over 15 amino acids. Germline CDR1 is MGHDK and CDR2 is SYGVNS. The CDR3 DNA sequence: TGTGCCAGCAGTGAATTGGGGCAGGGTAGATATGGCTACACCTTC. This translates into CASSELGQGRYGYTF.

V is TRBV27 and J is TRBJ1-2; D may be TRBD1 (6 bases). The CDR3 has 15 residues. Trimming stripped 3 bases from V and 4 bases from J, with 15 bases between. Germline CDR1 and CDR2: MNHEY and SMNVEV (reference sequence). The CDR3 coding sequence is TGTGCCAGCAGTTTTCAAGGGGGAGGGTCCTATGGCTACACCTTC. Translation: CASSFQGGGSYGYTF.

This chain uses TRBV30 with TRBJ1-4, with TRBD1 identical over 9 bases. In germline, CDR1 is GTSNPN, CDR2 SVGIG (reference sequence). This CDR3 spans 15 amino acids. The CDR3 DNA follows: TGTGCTAATGAAAATGACGGACAGGGGATAGGAAAACTGTTTTTT. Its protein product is CANENDGQGIGKLFF.

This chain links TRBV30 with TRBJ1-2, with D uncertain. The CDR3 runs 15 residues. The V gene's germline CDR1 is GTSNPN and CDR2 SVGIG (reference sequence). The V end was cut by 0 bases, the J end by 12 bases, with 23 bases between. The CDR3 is CAWSVLGLEGRRDTF. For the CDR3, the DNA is TGTGCCTGGAGTGTACTCGGTCTGGAGGGTCGGAGAGACACCTTC.

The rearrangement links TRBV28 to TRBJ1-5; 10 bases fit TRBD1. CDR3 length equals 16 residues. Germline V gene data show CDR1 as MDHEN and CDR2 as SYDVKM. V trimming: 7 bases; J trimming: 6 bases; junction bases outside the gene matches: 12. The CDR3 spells CASTPPPGQGIQPQHF. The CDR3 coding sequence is TGTGCCAGCACCCCCCCGCCGGGACAGGGGATTCAGCCCCAGCATTTT.

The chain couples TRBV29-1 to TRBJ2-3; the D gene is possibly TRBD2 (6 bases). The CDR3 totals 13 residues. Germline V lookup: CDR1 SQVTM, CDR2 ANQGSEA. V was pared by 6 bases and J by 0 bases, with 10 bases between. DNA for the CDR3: TGCAGCGTGGTCGGGGGAAGCACAGATACGCAGTATTTT. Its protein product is CSVVGGSTDTQYF.

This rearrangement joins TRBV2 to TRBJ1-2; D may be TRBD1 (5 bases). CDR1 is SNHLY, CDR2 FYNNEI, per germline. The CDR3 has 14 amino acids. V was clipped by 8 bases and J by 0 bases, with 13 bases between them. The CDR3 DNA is TGTGCCAGCGCGCCGGGGGGAGCTAACTATGGCTACACCTTC. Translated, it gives CASAPGGANYGYTF.

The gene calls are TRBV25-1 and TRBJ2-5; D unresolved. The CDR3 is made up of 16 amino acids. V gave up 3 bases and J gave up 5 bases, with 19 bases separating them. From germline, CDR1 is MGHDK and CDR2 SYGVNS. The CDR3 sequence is CASSDPRTDLLETQYF. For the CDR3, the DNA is TGTGCCAGCAGTGATCCCCGTACAGACCTTCTGGAGACCCAGTACTTC.

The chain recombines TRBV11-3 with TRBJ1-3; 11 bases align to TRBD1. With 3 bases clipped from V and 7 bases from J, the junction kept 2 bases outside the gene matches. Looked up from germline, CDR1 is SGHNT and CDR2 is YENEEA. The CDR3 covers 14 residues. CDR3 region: CASSLDRGRNTIYF. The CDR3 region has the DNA TGTGCCAGCAGCTTGGACAGGGGGCGGAACACCATATATTTT.